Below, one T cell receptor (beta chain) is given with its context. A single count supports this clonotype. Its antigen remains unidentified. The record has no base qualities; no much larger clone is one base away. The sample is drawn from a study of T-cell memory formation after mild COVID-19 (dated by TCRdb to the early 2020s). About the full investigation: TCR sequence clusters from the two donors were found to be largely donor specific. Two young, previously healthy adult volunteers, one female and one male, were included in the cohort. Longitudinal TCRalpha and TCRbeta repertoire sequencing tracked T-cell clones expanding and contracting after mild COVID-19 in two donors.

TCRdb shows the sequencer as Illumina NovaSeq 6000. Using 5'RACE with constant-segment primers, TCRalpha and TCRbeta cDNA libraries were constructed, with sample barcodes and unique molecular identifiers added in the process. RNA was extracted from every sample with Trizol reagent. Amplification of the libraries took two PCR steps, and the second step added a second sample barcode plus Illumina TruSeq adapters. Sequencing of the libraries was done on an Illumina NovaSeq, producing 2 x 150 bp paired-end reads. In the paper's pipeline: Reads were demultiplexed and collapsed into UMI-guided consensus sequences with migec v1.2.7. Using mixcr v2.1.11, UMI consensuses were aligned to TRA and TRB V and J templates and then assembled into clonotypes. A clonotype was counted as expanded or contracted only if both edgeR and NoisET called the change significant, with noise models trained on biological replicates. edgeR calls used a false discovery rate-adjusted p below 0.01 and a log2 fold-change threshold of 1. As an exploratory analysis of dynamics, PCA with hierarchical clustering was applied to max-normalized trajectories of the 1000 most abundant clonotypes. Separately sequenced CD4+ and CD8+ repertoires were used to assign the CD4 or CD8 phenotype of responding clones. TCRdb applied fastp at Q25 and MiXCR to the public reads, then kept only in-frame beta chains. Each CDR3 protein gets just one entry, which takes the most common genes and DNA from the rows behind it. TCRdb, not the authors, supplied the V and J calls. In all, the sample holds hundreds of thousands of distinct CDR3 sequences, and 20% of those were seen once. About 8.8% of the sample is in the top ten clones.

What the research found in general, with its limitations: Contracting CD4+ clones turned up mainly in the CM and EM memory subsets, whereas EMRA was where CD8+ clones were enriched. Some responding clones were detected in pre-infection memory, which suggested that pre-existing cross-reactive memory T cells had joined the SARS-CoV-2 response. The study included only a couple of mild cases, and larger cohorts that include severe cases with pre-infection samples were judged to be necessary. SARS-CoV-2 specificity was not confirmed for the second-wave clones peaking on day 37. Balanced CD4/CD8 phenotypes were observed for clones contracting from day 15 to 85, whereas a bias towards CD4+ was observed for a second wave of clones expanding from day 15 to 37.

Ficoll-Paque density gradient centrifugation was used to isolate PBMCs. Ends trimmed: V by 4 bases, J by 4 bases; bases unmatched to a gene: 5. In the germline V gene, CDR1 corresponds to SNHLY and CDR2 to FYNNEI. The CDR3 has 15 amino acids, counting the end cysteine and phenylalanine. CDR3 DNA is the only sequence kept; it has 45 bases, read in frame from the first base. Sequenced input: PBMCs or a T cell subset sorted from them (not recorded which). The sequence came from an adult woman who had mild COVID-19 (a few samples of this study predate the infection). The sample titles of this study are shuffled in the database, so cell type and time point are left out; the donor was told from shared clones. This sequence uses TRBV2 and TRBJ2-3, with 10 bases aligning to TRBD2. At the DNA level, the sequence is TGTGCCAGCAGTGCTAGCGGGAGAGAAGCAGATACGCAGTATTTT. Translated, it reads CASSASGREADTQYF.